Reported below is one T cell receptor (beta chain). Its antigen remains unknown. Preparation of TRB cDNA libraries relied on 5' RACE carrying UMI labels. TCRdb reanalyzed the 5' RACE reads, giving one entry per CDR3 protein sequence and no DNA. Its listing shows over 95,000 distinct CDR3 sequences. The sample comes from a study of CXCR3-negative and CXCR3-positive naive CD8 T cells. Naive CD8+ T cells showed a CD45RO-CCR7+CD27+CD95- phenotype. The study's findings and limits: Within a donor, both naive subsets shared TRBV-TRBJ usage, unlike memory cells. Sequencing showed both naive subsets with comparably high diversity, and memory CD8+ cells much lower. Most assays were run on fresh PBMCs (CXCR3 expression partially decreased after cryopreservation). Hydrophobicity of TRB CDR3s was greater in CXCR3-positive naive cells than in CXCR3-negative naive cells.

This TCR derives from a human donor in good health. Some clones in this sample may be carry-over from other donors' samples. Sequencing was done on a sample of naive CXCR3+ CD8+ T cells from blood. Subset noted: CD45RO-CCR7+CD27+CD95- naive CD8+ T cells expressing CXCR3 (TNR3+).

This CDR3 is CASSERGQDYEQYF. The chain links TRBV10-2 to TRBJ2-7; TCRdb names TRBD1, which stays unverified in the absence of DNA. The CDR3 loop spans 14 amino acids. Germline V lookup: CDR1 WSHSY, CDR2 SAAADI.